This T cell receptor (beta chain) derives from a study of blood T cell repertoires in COVID-19. Study-wide background: Collection of acute and convalescent COVID-19 samples took place in the United States, Italy and Spain. In each case, the material was cDNA or gDNA derived from T cells, B-cell-depleted T cells, or PBMCs.

Authors' methods: Reference gene primer amplification gave estimated nucleated cell counts. Profiled with immunoSEQ multiplex PCR; TCRdb holds only in-frame clones, not every one. V and J calls and clone size are those listed in that table; D and trimming were worked out from the DNA. The table shows about 180,000 clones, with about 81% occurring only once. With regard to this clone: This CDR3 is also generated by other DNA sequences in the sample.

The V gene end was trimmed by 5 bases and the J gene end by 4 bases; junction bases not matched to a gene: 2. Looked up from germline, CDR1 is KGHSH and CDR2 is LQKENI. This CDR3 contains 14 residues. Seattle researchers signed up patients amid active infection and tracked them longitudinally. The source of this sequence is a woman of 80 years or more with COVID-19, enrolled during active disease. V usage is TRBV18 and J usage is TRBJ2-7; 13 bases align to TRBD2. The sample consisted of peripheral blood. CDR3 residues: CASSSGLAGYEQYF. The DNA for the CDR3 is TGTGCCAGCTCATCGGGACTAGCGGGATACGAGCAGTACTTC.